These 13 T cell receptor beta chains share one sample of origin, sequenced in a study of blood T cell repertoires in COVID-19. Clones were read by immunoSEQ multiplex PCR, and TCRdb kept only the in-frame ones, dropping some. Of 25,000 to 30,000 clones listed, approximately 86% are singletons. The sequenced sample was peripheral blood. These receptor sequences come from a human donor in a cohort sampled during active COVID-19. The donor label of this sample is uncertain.

The chain carries TRBV11-3 and TRBJ2-5; D unclear. Trimming removed 5 bases from V and 5 bases from J, with 18 bases in between. Germline V gene lookup returns CDR1 SGHNT and CDR2 YENEEA. CDR3 length: 15 residues. CDR3: CASSQPYRSSETQYF. In nucleotides, the CDR3 is TGTGCCAGCAGCCAACCCTATAGGTCTAGTGAGACCCAGTACTTC.

This clone appeared a single time. The chain is built from TRBV11-2 and TRBJ2-1; TRBD2 matches at 7 bases. Losses at the gene ends were 3 bases for V and 12 bases for J; bases not matched to a gene: 8. Per germline, CDR1 SGHAT and CDR2 FQNNGV. The CDR3 is made up of 13 amino acids. The CDR3 nucleotides read TGTGCCAGCAGCTTTGGGGCGGGAGAGGGGCAGTTCTTC. This encodes CASSFGAGEGQFF.

The chain uses TRBV28 and TRBJ2-3; D is possibly TRBD1 (7 bases). The CDR3 covers 15 residues. V gave up 4 bases and J gave up 1 base, with 12 bases separating them. Germline CDR1 reads MDHEN; CDR2 reads SYDVKM. The CDR3 DNA is TGTGCCAGCAGTTCGGAGGGGGCAGGCACAGATACGCAGTATTTT. It codes for CASSSEGAGTDTQYF.

This sequence joins TRBV18 and TRBJ2-3, with 9 bases fitting TRBD1. The CDR3 extends over 14 amino acids. Germline V gene sequence: CDR1 KGHSH, CDR2 LQKENI. Trimming removed 3 bases from V and 4 bases from J; junction bases left unmatched: 2. This chain's CDR3 is CASSPGQGADTQYF. The CDR3 bases are TGTGCCAGCTCACCGGGACAGGGCGCAGATACGCAGTATTTT.

The chain is built from TRBV30 and TRBJ1-5; a possible D gene is TRBD1 (6 bases). Trimming cost V 3 bases and J 9 bases, with 18 bases left between them. CDR3 length equals 14 residues. In germline, CDR1 is GTSNPN, CDR2 SVGIG (reference sequence). CDR3: CAWSAGQSFRPQHF. The CDR3 nucleotides read TGTGCCTGGAGCGCCGGACAGAGCTTTCGGCCCCAGCATTTT. The entire variable domain, with the rest obtained from reference TRBV30 and TRBJ1-5, is as follows: SQTIHQWPATLVQPVGSPLSLECTVEGTSNPNLYWYRQAAGRGLQLLFYSVGIGQISSEVPQNLSASRPQDRQFILSSKKLLLSDSGFYLCAWSAGQSFRPQHFGDGTRLSIL.

This chain links TRBV7-8 with TRBJ2-1; TRBD1 aligns across 8 bases. From germline, CDR1 is SGHVS and CDR2 FQNEAQ. V gave up 5 bases and J gave up 5 bases; unmatched junction bases: 5. This CDR3 comprises 14 residues. The CDR3 nucleotides are TGTGCCAGCAGCATCCAGGGGGCCAACAATGAGCAGTTCTTC. Its translation is CASSIQGANNEQFF.

V is TRBV9 and J is TRBJ1-3, with D possibly being TRBD1 (5 bases). Trimming removed 4 bases from V and 0 bases from J, with 14 bases in between. The CDR3 has 16 residues. The germline gives CDR1 SGDLS, CDR2 YYNGEE. In DNA form, the CDR3 reads TGTGCCAGCAGCCCCCCCGCGGGGCACTCTGGAAACACCATATATTTT. Translated, it gives CASSPPAGHSGNTIYF.

V gene TRBV29-1 combines with J gene TRBJ2-1, with 9 bases that match TRBD2. V dropped 6 bases and J dropped 5; count of bases not matched to a gene: 11. This CDR3 has 15 amino acids. Germline V lookup: CDR1 SQVTM, CDR2 ANQGSEA. CDR3 amino acids: CSVPERLAGNNEQFF. In DNA, the CDR3 is TGCAGCGTCCCTGAACGGCTAGCGGGAAACAATGAGCAGTTCTTC.

This clone occurred once. The chain employs TRBV5-1 and TRBJ2-7; TRBD1 agrees at 8 bases. CDR3 length: 16 amino acids. CDR1 SGHRS and CDR2 YFSETQ come from the germline V gene. After removal of 0 bases from V and 3 bases from J, the junction contained 8 bases not matched to a gene. The CDR3 DNA sequence: TGCGCCAGCAGCTTGGCCGGAAGGACAGGGAGCTACGAGCAGTACTTC. It encodes CASSLAGRTGSYEQYF.

The V gene is TRBV21-1, the J gene TRBJ2-3; TRBD2, the table's D call, was not compared with the DNA. TRBV21-1 is deemed a pseudogene. This CDR3 has 13 residues. The CDR3 spells CASSAGRGDTQYF. CDR3 sequence (DNA): TGTGCCAGCAGCGCCGGGAGAGGGGATACGCAGTATTTT.

This chain connects TRBV10-2 to TRBJ2-3; 8 bases align to TRBD2. Germline V gives CDR1 WSHSY, CDR2 SAAADI. The CDR3 totals 15 residues. V was clipped by 0 bases and J by 5 bases; unmatched bases: 4. DNA for the CDR3: TGCGCCAGCAGTGAGTCGTCGGGAGGGGGAGATACGCAGTATTTT. Its protein product is CASSESSGGGDTQYF.

The genes are TRBV10-1 and TRBJ2-7; the match to TRBD1 covers 7 bases. The V segment lost 8 bases and the J segment 5 bases; nucleotides outside the gene matches: 6. This CDR3 is built from 12 residues. Per germline, CDR1 WNHNN and CDR2 SYGVQD (reference sequence). The CDR3 region has the DNA TGCGCCAGCTCCTGGGACAGAAACGAGCAGTACTTC. Residues: CASSWDRNEQYF.

This clone was picked up one time. This chain connects TRBV6-6 to TRBJ2-2; 10 bases are shared with TRBD1. The V segment lost 5 bases and the J segment 5 bases; nucleotides outside the gene matches: 2. The CDR3 has 14 residues. CDR1 and CDR2 (germline): MNHNY, SVGAGI (reference sequence). DNA of the CDR3: TGTGCCAGCAGTCGGACAGGGGGGACCGGGGAGCTGTTTTTT. This sequence encodes CASSRTGGTGELFF.